This T cell receptor beta chain was sequenced in a study of shared clonotypes between healthy human individuals. Sequenced by immunoSEQ multiplex PCR; TCRdb stores in-frame clones only, minus some. The sample lists fewer than 800,000 clones, approximately 90% occurring once. The CDR3 extends over 16 amino acids. Germline V CDR1 and CDR2: SEHNR, FQNEAQ (reference sequence). Trimming took 1 base from V and 6 from J; bases not matched to a gene: 4. The naive CD8 subset, CD45RO-negative cells positively selected for CCR7, excluded terminally differentiated effector memory CD45RA+ cells. The rearrangement links TRBV7-9 to TRBJ1-4; 11 bases map to TRBD1. This clonotype was obtained from a young man in good health. The sample consisted of naive CD8+ T cells sorted from blood. This CDR3 reads CASSLVGQGAYEKLFF. The CDR3 DNA is TGTGCCAGCAGCTTAGTAGGACAGGGGGCCTATGAAAAACTGTTTTTT.